Sequencing of this TCR beta chain was carried out in a study of vaccination effects on CD4 cells after COVID-19 (dated by TCRdb to between 2022 and 2023). Turning to the overall study: The ViraFEST assay stimulated PBMC with viral peptide pools and then used TCR sequencing to identify antigen-specific CD4+ T cell clonotypes by expansion. Samples were taken from three convalescent patients early (day +14) and late (day +241, +227, +161 respectively) after vaccination. Across the study, the median time from the second dose to post-vaccine sampling was 72 days (range 14 to 241). Approximately 2 million PBMC per well were cultured in IMDM with about 4.5% human AB serum, 9 to 10 IU/ml IL-2 and gentamicin, plus 10 ug/ml peptides. SARS-CoV-2 spike-specific CD4+ TCR repertoires from before and after mRNA vaccination were compared in COVID-19 convalescent patients and in infection-naive vaccine recipients. A total of nine to ten COVID-19 convalescent patients and several SARS-CoV-2-naive healthy vaccine recipients were included in the full study. In the study, cultures from other donors were sequenced using the Oncomine TCR Beta short-read assay on an Illumina iSeq 100.

Beyond this particular receptor, the publication reports: Only a small number of convalescent patients were included, and no early post-infection timepoints were available, which limited the study. Both infection-induced and vaccine-induced clones contracted markedly at late post-vaccination timepoints, which is consistent with waning T cell responses. In convalescent patients, the post-vaccine spike-reactive repertoire consisted mainly of new vaccine-induced clones, largely distinct from infection-induced clones.

From a lookup of the germline V gene, CDR1 and CDR2 are SGHVS and FNYEAQ. Relative to germline, V is 0 bases shorter and J is 4 bases shorter, with 12 bases between their ends. The CDR3 spans 15 residues, from the cysteine through the phenylalanine. Only the CDR3 DNA is retained, 45 bases long and in frame from the first base. Library preparation employed the immunoSEQ multiplex PCR assay. DNA from the cultured and isolated CD4+ T cells underwent TCR beta CDR3 sequencing. From the authors' description of their analysis: Non-productive TCR sequences were discarded, and reads were trimmed to the CDR3 region, with only CDR3s of 7 or more amino acids retained. The MANAFEST web app was used to identify antigen-specific clonotypes by comparing expansion in peptide wells with expansion in reference cultures. Positive clones required FDR<0.05 expansion versus reference and all other wells, odds ratio above 5, and frequency above 0.1% in two replicate wells. A clonotype was called cross-reactive if it was significantly expanded both in SARS-CoV-2 spike wells and in at least one common cold coronavirus spike condition. CDR3 similarity was assessed by Levenshtein distance with the stringdist R package, and unrooted trees were built with ape in R 3.6.1. As stored in TCRdb, this immuneACCESS dataset retains in-frame rearrangements with V and J assigned. A fraction of the clones does not appear; measured against another copy, unresolved V genes explain less than half of the discrepancy, and the remainder lacks a known reason. The DNA gave D and trimming, while V, J and clone size come from that table. The sample table shows about 44,000 clones, and 76% are seen once. The ten largest account for about 3.7% of the sample.

After more than 9 days of culture, CD4+ T cells were isolated with the EasySep CD4+ T cell isolation kit. PCR-confirmed SARS-CoV-2 infection had occurred in convalescent patients between March and December 2020, before the Alpha, Beta and Delta variants emerged in the United States. Each participant got two doses of an mRNA SARS-CoV-2 vaccine, either BNT162b2 or mRNA-1273. On days 3 and 7, half of the culture medium was replaced with fresh IL-2-containing medium. Unless otherwise noted, each peptide stimulation condition was cultured in triplicate wells. PBMC were separated from whole blood using Ficoll-Paque Plus gradient centrifugation and were then either cryopreserved at -140C or used fresh. Genomic DNA was extracted from cultured CD4+ T cells with the QIAamp micro DNA kit. This clone was recorded a few times. It has no known antigen specificity. Base qualities are not recorded, but no much larger clone differs from it by a single base.

Here the chain combines TRBV7-6 and TRBJ1-1; a tentative D match to TRBD1 spans 5 bases. The specimen comprised CD4+ T cells from PBMCs cultured without peptide, sampled after COVID-19 vaccination. The sequence derives from a human donor who had a prior SARS-CoV-2 infection. The DNA sequence follows: TGTGCCAGCAGCTTAGCGGGCGGGGCTCGCACTGAAGCTTTCTTT. Translated, this gives CASSLAGGARTEAFF.